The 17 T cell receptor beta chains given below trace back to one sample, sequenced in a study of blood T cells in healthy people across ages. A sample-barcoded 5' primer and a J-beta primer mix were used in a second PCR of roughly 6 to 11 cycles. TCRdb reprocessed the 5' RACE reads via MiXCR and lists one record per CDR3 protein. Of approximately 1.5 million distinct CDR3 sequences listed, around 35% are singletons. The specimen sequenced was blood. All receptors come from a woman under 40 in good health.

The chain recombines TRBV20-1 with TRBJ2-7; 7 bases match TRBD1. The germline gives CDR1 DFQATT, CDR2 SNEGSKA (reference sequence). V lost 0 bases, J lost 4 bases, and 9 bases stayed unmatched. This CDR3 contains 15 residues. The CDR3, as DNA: TGCAGTGCTAGAGATCGGGACAGATTATATTACGAGCAGTACTTC. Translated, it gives CSARDRDRLYYEQYF.

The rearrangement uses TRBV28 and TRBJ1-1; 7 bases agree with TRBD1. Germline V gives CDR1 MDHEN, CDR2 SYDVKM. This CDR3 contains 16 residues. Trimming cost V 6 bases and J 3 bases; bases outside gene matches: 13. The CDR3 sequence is CASRMGAGGVDTEAFF. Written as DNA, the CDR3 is TGTGCCAGCAGAATGGGGGCAGGGGGTGTCGACACTGAAGCTTTCTTT.

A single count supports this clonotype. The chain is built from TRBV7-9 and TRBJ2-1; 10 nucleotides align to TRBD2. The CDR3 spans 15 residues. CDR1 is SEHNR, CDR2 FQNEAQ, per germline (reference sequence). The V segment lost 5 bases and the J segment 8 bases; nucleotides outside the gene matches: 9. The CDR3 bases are TGTGCCAGCAGCACCCGGACTAGCGGAGGGGATGAGCAGTTCTTC. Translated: CASSTRTSGGDEQFF.

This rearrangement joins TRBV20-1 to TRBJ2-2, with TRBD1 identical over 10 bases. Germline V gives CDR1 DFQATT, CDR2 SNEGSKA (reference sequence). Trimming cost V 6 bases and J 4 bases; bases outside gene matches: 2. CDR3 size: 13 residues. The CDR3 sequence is CSAGTGVTGELFF. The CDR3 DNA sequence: TGCAGTGCAGGGACAGGGGTCACCGGGGAGCTGTTTTTT.

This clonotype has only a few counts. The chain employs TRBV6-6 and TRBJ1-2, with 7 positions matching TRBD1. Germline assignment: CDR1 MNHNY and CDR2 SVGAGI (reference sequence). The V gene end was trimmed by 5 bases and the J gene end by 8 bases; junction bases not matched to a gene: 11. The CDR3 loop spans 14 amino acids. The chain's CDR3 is CASSGTEEFKGYTF. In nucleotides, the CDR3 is TGTGCCAGCAGTGGGACAGAGGAGTTTAAGGGCTACACCTTC.

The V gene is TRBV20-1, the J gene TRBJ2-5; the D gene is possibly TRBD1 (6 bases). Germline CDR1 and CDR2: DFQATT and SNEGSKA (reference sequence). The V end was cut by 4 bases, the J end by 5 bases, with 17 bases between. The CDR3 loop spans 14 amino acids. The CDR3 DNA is TGCAGTGCTATGTACAGGGCTGGGTTGGAGACCCAGTACTTC. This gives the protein CSAMYRAGLETQYF.

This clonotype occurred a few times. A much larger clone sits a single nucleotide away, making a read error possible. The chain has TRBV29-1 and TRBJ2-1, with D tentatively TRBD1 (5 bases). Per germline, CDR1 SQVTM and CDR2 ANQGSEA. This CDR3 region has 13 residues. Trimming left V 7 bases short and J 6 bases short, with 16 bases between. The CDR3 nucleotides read TGCAGCGGGCGACAGTTTAGATGCAATGAGCAGTTCTTC. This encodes CSGRQFRCNEQFF.

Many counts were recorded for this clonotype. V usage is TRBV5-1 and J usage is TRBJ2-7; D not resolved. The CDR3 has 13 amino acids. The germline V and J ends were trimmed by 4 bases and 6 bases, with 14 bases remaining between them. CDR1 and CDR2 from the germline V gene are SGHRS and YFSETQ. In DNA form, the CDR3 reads TGCGCCAGCAGCGCCGGAATGGAAGGCGAGCAGTACTTC. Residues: CASSAGMEGEQYF.

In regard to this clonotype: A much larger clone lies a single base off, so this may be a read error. CDR3 region: CAISESGLSIQYF. The CDR3, as DNA: TGTGCCATCAGTGAGTCAGGACTAAGCATTCAGTACTTC. This chain connects TRBV10-3 to TRBJ2-7, with D perhaps TRBD2 (6 bases). The J call may be incorrect, as the DNA end agrees better with TRBJ2-4. The CDR3 extends over 13 amino acids. The germline CDR1 and CDR2 sequences are ENHRY and SYGVKD.

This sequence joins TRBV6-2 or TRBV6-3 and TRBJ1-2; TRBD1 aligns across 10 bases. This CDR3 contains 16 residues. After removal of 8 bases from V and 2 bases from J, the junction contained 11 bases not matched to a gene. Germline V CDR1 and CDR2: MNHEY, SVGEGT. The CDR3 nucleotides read TGTGCCAGCCTTCCGGGACAGGGGTTTGGGAACTATGGCTACACCTTC. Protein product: CASLPGQGFGNYGYTF.

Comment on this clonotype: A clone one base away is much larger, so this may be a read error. CDR3: CAISEPGEAQYF. The CDR3 nucleotides are TGTGCCATCAGTGAACCAGGGGAGGCCCAGTACTTC. This chain connects TRBV10-3 to TRBJ2-5; D tentatively reads TRBD1 or TRBD2 (6 bases each). Looked up from germline, CDR1 is ENHRY and CDR2 is SYGVKD. The CDR3 runs 12 residues. Trimming removed 3 bases at V and 9 bases at J, with 11 bases between.

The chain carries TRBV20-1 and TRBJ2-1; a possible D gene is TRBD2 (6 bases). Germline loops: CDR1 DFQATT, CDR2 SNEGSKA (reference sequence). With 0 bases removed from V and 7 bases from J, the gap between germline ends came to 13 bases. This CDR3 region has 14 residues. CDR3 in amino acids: CSARDLTSKNEQFF. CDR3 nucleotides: TGCAGTGCTAGAGATTTAACTAGCAAGAATGAGCAGTTCTTC.

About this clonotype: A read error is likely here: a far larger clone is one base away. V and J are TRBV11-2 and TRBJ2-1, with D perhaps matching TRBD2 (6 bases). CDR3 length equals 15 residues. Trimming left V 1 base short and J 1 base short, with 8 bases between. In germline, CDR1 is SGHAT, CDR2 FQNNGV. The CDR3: CASSLVAESYNEQFF. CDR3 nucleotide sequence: TGTGCCAGCAGCTTAGTAGCGGAGTCCTACAATGAGCAGTTCTTC.

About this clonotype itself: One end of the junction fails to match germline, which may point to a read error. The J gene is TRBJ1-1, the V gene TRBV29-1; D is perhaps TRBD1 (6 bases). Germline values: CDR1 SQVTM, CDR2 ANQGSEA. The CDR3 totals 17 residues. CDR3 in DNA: TGCAGCGTTCGGTGGGCCGGGACATCGGCGTTGAACAATGAAGCTTTCTTT. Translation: CSVRWAGTSALNNEAFF.

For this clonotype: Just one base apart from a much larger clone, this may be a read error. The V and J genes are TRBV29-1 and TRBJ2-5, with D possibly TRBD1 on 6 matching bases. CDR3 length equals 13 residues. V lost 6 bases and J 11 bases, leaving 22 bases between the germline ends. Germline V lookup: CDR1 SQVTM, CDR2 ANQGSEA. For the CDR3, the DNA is TGCAGCGTCGCCCGGGACACGTACAATGAGCAGTACTTC. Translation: CSVARDTYNEQYF.

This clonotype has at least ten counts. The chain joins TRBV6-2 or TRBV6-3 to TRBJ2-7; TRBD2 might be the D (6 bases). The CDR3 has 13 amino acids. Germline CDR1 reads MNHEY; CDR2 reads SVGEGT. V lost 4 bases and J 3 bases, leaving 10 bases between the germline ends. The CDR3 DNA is TGTGCCAGCAGTTCGCCTAGCGACTACGAGCAGTACTTC. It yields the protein CASSSPSDYEQYF.

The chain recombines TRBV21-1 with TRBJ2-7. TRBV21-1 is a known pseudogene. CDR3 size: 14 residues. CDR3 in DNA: TGTGCCAGCAGCAAAAGTTGGGGAAGAGGCGAGCAGTACTTC. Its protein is CASSKSWGRGEQYF.